One and the same sample provided the 22 T cell receptor beta chains below, sequenced in a study of control samples from healthy donors and cancer patients. Data came from immunoSEQ multiplex PCR; TCRdb stores just in-frame clones and leaves some out. The sample lists approximately 99,000 clones, around 80% occurring once. The source material was blood. All receptors derive from a man between 18 and 29 years old in good health.

The chain has TRBV7-9 and TRBJ2-1; D is tentatively TRBD1 or TRBD2 (5 bases each). The V and J ends lost 5 bases and 5 bases respectively, with 10 bases between them. Germline V gene data show CDR1 as SEHNR and CDR2 as FQNEAQ (reference sequence). The CDR3 consists of 13 residues. CDR3 sequence reads: CASSIRGHNEQFF. The CDR3 coding sequence is TGTGCCAGCAGCATCCGGGGCCACAATGAGCAGTTCTTC.

This sequence joins TRBV18 and TRBJ2-5, with unresolved D. From germline, CDR1 is KGHSH and CDR2 LQKENI. Trimming cost V 2 bases and J 5 bases, with 6 bases left between them. This CDR3 is 12 amino acids long. The CDR3 DNA is TGTGCCAGCTCACCAGTCGGCGAGACCCAGTACTTC. Translation gives CASSPVGETQYF.

On this clone itself: Other DNA sequences in this specimen translate into the identical CDR3. V and J are TRBV5-1 and TRBJ1-5; D remains ambiguous. CDR3 length: 15 amino acids. The V end was cut by 0 bases, the J end by 4 bases, with 11 bases between. Germline V gene sequence: CDR1 SGHRS, CDR2 YFSETQ. The CDR3 sequence: CASSLVPDTNQPQHF. The CDR3 nucleotides read TGCGCCAGCAGCTTGGTTCCAGACACTAATCAGCCCCAGCATTTT.

The rearrangement links TRBV5-4 to TRBJ1-2; D uncertain. V was cut by 0 bases and J by 9 bases, with 15 bases left in between. CDR1 and CDR2 from the germline V gene are SGHNT and YYREEE (reference sequence). The CDR3 is 14 amino acids. The CDR3 sequence is CASSLDAGSSRYTF. DNA for the CDR3: TGTGCCAGCAGCTTGGATGCCGGTTCGAGTCGCTACACCTTC.

This clone was observed a few times. The V and J genes are TRBV7-2 and TRBJ2-5; no definite D call. This CDR3 has 14 amino acids. CDR1 and CDR2 (germline): SGHTA, FQGNSA. The germline V and J ends were trimmed by 1 base and 1 base, with 7 bases remaining between them. This CDR3 is CASSLGQIQETQYF. The CDR3 DNA reads as TGTGCCAGCAGCTTAGGGCAGATCCAAGAGACCCAGTACTTC. Variable domain in full (rest from reference TRBV7-2 and TRBJ2-5): GAGVSQSPSNKVTEKGKDVELRCDPISGHTALYWYRQSLGQGLEFLIYFQGNSAPDKSGLPSDRFSAERTGGSVSTLTIQRTQQEDSAVYLCASSLGQIQETQYFGPGTRLLVL.

The chain uses TRBV19 and TRBJ1-2; a possible D gene is TRBD1 (6 bases). The CDR3 covers 15 residues. V was shortened by 7 bases and J by 1 base, with 16 bases between the two germline ends. Germline values: CDR1 LNHDA, CDR2 SQIVND (reference sequence). The CDR3: CASNQGQHINYGYTF. In DNA form, the CDR3 reads TGTGCCAGTAACCAAGGACAGCATATTAACTATGGCTACACCTTC.

The gene calls are TRBV30 and TRBJ2-1; no definite D call. The V gene lost 5 bases and the J gene lost 10 bases, with 9 bases spanning the gap. CDR1 and CDR2 (germline): GTSNPN, SVGIG (reference sequence). This CDR3 comprises 10 residues. The CDR3 sequence: CAWERLEQFF. The CDR3, as DNA: TGTGCCTGGGAGAGGCTCGAGCAGTTCTTC.

The chain has TRBV5-6 and TRBJ2-2; possibly TRBD1 for D (5 bases). The germline V and J ends were trimmed by 4 bases and 3 bases, with 19 bases remaining between them. This CDR3 has 17 amino acids. The V gene's germline CDR1 is SGHDT and CDR2 YYEEEE. Here the CDR3 DNA reads TGTGCCAGCAGCACGGACGTCAGGGTGGGCTACACCGGGGAGCTGTTTTTT. Encoded protein: CASSTDVRVGYTGELFF.

V gene TRBV4-1 combines with J gene TRBJ2-1; D remains unclear. Germline V gene sequence: CDR1 MGHRA, CDR2 YSYEKL. The CDR3 length is 15 residues. V was pared by 3 bases and J by 1 base, with 10 bases between. CDR3 protein: CASSHGVGSYNEQFF. In nucleotides, the CDR3 is TGCGCCAGCAGCCACGGAGTTGGATCCTACAATGAGCAGTTCTTC.

This chain joins TRBV18 and TRBJ2-5; the D call may be TRBD1 or TRBD2 (6 bases each). The germline CDR1 and CDR2 sequences are KGHSH and LQKENI. This CDR3 has 13 residues. V lost 3 bases and J 4 bases, leaving 9 bases between the germline ends. CDR3 region: CASSPGGGETQYF. CDR3 nucleotide sequence: TGTGCCAGCTCACCCGGAGGGGGAGAGACCCAGTACTTC.

This sequence joins TRBV4-2 and TRBJ2-4; D might be TRBD1 or TRBD2, each matching 5 bases. The CDR3 totals 14 residues. Germline values: CDR1 LGHNA, CDR2 YNFKEQ. Deletions cut 1 base from V and 1 base from J, with 5 bases between. The CDR3 coding sequence is TGTGCCAGCAGCCAAGGGGGGGCCAAAAACATTCAGTACTTC. Residues: CASSQGGAKNIQYF.

This clone is a singleton in its sample. The chain uses TRBV5-6 and TRBJ2-7; D gene uncertain. This CDR3 contains 11 residues. The germline CDR1 and CDR2 sequences are SGHDT and YYEEEE. Trimming pared 1 base from V and 3 bases from J, leaving 2 bases between. This CDR3 is CASSLNYEQYF. The CDR3 DNA sequence: TGTGCCAGCAGCTTGAACTACGAGCAGTACTTC.

The CDR3 DNA reads as TGTGCCAGCTCCCCCGACCTCACAGGGGCGAACACTGAAGCTTTCTTT. It specifies CASSPDLTGANTEAFF. V and J are TRBV18 and TRBJ1-1; 7 bases align to TRBD1. Looked up from germline, CDR1 is KGHSH and CDR2 is LQKENI. This CDR3 has 16 residues. The trim removed 6 bases at V and 1 base at J, leaving 11 bases unmatched.

The rearrangement uses TRBV19 and TRBJ2-5; D tentatively fits TRBD1 or TRBD2 (5 bases each). Germline V gives CDR1 LNHDA, CDR2 SQIVND (reference sequence). With 3 bases removed from V and 5 bases from J, the gap between germline ends came to 22 bases. The CDR3 is made up of 17 amino acids. DNA for the CDR3: TGTGCCAGTAGTATTCGGGTTGGGGGAACGAGAGGGGAGACCCAGTACTTC. Protein: CASSIRVGGTRGETQYF.

V and J are TRBV11-3 and TRBJ2-5; 7 positions match TRBD2. The length of the CDR3 is 14 residues. The V and J ends lost 5 bases and 3 bases, in that order; junction bases with no gene match: 6. The germline V gene encodes CDR1 SGHNT and CDR2 YENEEA. The CDR3: CASSAASGKETQYF. CDR3 DNA sequence: TGTGCCAGCAGCGCGGCTAGCGGTAAAGAGACCCAGTACTTC.

Of note for this clone: Other DNA sequences in the same sample also yield this CDR3. This chain connects TRBV5-4 to TRBJ1-1, with D perhaps TRBD1 (6 bases). The germline V and J ends were trimmed by 3 bases and 6 bases, with 12 bases remaining between them. CDR1 is SGHNT, CDR2 YYREEE, per germline (reference sequence). This CDR3 contains 13 residues. Written as DNA, the CDR3 is TGTGCCAGCAGCTACACTGCAGGGGCTGAAGCTTTCTTT. It yields the protein CASSYTAGAEAFF.

This chain joins TRBV7-8 and TRBJ2-5; the D gene is possibly TRBD1 (6 bases). Looked up from germline, CDR1 is SGHVS and CDR2 is FQNEAQ. This CDR3 spans 15 amino acids. The V end lost 1 base, the J end lost 5 bases, and 14 bases lay between the germline ends. CDR3 amino acids: CASSLDRGHSETQYF. In DNA form, the CDR3 reads TGTGCCAGCAGCTTAGATCGGGGACACTCGGAGACCCAGTACTTC.

V and J are TRBV7-9 and TRBJ1-2; 7 bases are shared with TRBD1. V lost 6 bases and J lost 6; bases outside the gene matches: 13. The CDR3 extends over 15 amino acids. Germline V gene lookup returns CDR1 SEHNR and CDR2 FQNEAQ (reference sequence). The CDR3 region is CASRKPGGTPNGYTF. The CDR3 bases are TGTGCCAGCAGAAAACCAGGGGGGACACCGAATGGCTACACCTTC.

The chain links TRBV25-1 to TRBJ2-7; 7 bases fit TRBD1. CDR1 MGHDK and CDR2 SYGVNS come from the germline V gene. The CDR3 has 15 residues. V gave up 5 bases and J gave up 5 bases; unmatched junction bases: 12. CDR3 nucleotides: TGTGCCAGCAGTCAGGGGGTCTCCCCACCTAACGAGCAGTACTTC. Protein: CASSQGVSPPNEQYF.

The chain has TRBV6-2 or TRBV6-3 and TRBJ2-4, with a weak D call TRBD1 (6 bases). CDR3 size: 16 residues. Trimming shortened V by 0 bases and J by 8 bases, and 17 bases separated the two germline ends. Germline CDR1 MNHEY, CDR2 SVGEGT. CDR3 loop: CASSYSAGVWRDIQYF. The CDR3 DNA follows: TGTGCCAGCAGTTACTCGGCAGGGGTATGGCGTGACATTCAGTACTTC.

The V and J genes are TRBV7-2 and TRBJ2-3, with 10 bases lining up with TRBD2. Germline lookup yields CDR1 SGHTA and CDR2 FQGNSA. The trim removed 0 bases at V and 6 bases at J, leaving 9 bases unmatched. The CDR3 runs 17 residues. The chain's CDR3 is CASSLAASGGPSDTQYF. Written as DNA, the CDR3 is TGTGCCAGCAGCTTAGCGGCTAGCGGGGGCCCGTCCGATACGCAGTATTTT.

This chain joins TRBV5-6 and TRBJ2-7; 12 nucleotides line up with TRBD1. The CDR3 length is 16 residues. Per germline, CDR1 SGHDT and CDR2 YYEEEE. V lost 1 base and J lost 5; bases outside the gene matches: 7. CDR3 loop: CASSLLLGQGADEQYF. The DNA of the CDR3 is TGTGCCAGCAGCTTGCTATTGGGACAGGGGGCGGACGAGCAGTACTTC.